A selection of T cell receptor beta chains follows, all from one sample in a study of cytomegalovirus exposure and HLA in healthy donors. Profiling relied on immunoSEQ multiplex PCR, and the TCRdb table lists in-frame clones only, not all of them. The repertoire holds more than 95,000 clones, with around 80% as singletons. The sample comprised PBMCs. All receptors derive from a man aged 35 to 55 in good health and CMV-seropositive. The CDR3 runs from the conserved cysteine through the conserved F or W. Each record gives: V gene, D gene, J gene, clone size, CDR3 protein, CDR3 DNA. The D gene is left open where the match is weak. Clone size is given for some rows only: seen once, a few or many times, or a class if the clone is expanded.

TRBV7-2	TRBD2	TRBJ2-7	-	CASSFRVLAGGNSYEQYF	TGTGCCAGCAGCTTTAGAGTACTAGCGGGAGGAAACTCCTACGAGCAGTACTTC
TRBV28	TRBD1	TRBJ1-5	-	CASSRAGTGFPQHF	TGTGCCAGCAGTAGAGCCGGGACAGGGTTTCCCCAGCATTTT
TRBV28	-	TRBJ1-5	few	CASSSGSVPQHF	TGTGCCAGCAGTTCCGGGTCAGTTCCCCAGCATTTT
TRBV11-2	-	TRBJ2-7	-	CASSLTTGSTYEQYF	TGTGCCAGCAGCTTAACCACAGGTTCAACCTACGAGCAGTACTTC
TRBV7-8	TRBD1	TRBJ1-1	-	CASSWTGIRQAFF	TGTGCCAGCAGCTGGACAGGGATTAGGCAAGCTTTCTTT
TRBV11-3	TRBD2	TRBJ2-1	-	CASSLVGGGDNEQFF	TGTGCCAGCAGCTTAGTCGGCGGGGGAGACAATGAGCAGTTCTTC
TRBV28	TRBD1	TRBJ2-5	-	CASSPTGGKETQYF	TGTGCCAGCAGTCCGACAGGGGGCAAAGAGACCCAGTACTTC
TRBV6-5	-	TRBJ2-7	-	CASSYSADSYEQYF	TGTGCCAGCAGTTACTCGGCGGACTCCTACGAGCAGTACTTC
TRBV7-8	TRBD2	TRBJ2-5	-	CASSRGWGGQETQYF	TGTGCCAGCAGCAGGGGTTGGGGGGGCCAAGAGACCCAGTACTTC
TRBV6-6	TRBD2	TRBJ2-7	-	CASSAIRDYSYEQYF	TGTGCCAGCAGTGCGATCCGGGACTACTCCTACGAGCAGTACTTC
TRBV6-5	-	TRBJ2-5	-	CASRPPGLGLETQYF	TGTGCCAGCAGGCCCCCGGGACTCGGTCTGGAGACCCAGTACTTC
TRBV15	TRBD2	TRBJ2-5	-	CATSQSRTSGQETQYF	TGTGCCACCAGCCAGTCTAGGACTAGCGGCCAAGAGACCCAGTACTTC
TRBV5-4	TRBD1	TRBJ1-1	-	CASSLGQGALNTEAFF	TGTGCCAGCAGCTTGGGACAGGGGGCCCTCAACACTGAAGCTTTCTTT
TRBV28	TRBD2	TRBJ2-1	-	CASSSPSGSSYNEQFF	TGTGCCAGCAGTTCACCCAGCGGGAGCTCCTACAATGAGCAGTTCTTC
TRBV7-2	-	TRBJ2-7	-	CASSLPTGSYSYEQYF	TGTGCCAGCAGCCTACCAACGGGGTCCTACTCCTACGAGCAGTACTTC
TRBV7-2	TRBD2	TRBJ2-3	-	CASSLAGGLGDTQYF	TGTGCCAGCTCACTAGCGGGGGGCCTCGGGGATACGCAGTATTTT
TRBV18	-	TRBJ1-2	-	CASSPYRGADGYTF	TGTGCCAGCTCACCATACCGGGGGGCGGATGGCTACACCTTC
TRBV7-8	TRBD1	TRBJ2-2	once	CASSRRDRAVGNTGELFF	TGTGCCAGCAGCAGAAGGGACAGGGCGGTTGGGAACACCGGGGAGCTGTTTTTT
TRBV19	-	TRBJ2-4	-	CASAPGQFKNIQYF	TGTGCCAGTGCCCCTGGACAGTTCAAAAACATTCAGTACTTC
TRBV6-1	-	TRBJ2-7	-	CASRQAGATYEQYF	TGTGCCAGCAGGCAGGCAGGGGCGACCTACGAGCAGTACTTC
TRBV7-9	TRBD2	TRBJ2-1	-	CASSFLGRGSNEQFF	TGTGCCAGCAGCTTTTTAGGGCGGGGGTCCAATGAGCAGTTCTTC
TRBV27	-	TRBJ1-4	-	CASSLYVGVTSKLFF	TGTGCCAGCAGTTTATACGTAGGGGTAACATCAAAACTGTTTTTT
TRBV4-3	-	TRBJ2-7	-	CASSPLPGNEDEQYF	TGCGCCAGCAGCCCACTTCCAGGGAATGAAGACGAGCAGTACTTC
TRBV28	TRBD1	TRBJ1-3	-	CASSWTGDLSGNTIYF	TGTGCCAGCAGTTGGACAGGGGATCTCTCTGGAAACACCATATATTTT
TRBV9	-	TRBJ2-4	-	CASSATASNIQYF	TGTGCCAGCAGCGCGACAGCGAGTAACATTCAGTACTTC
TRBV6-1	-	TRBJ2-3	-	CASSPQDTQYF	TGTGCCAGCAGCCCCCAGGATACGCAGTATTTT
TRBV4-1	TRBD2	TRBJ2-1	-	CASSPRTSGDRYNEQFF	TGCGCCAGCAGCCCCAGGACTAGCGGGGATAGGTACAATGAGCAGTTCTTC
TRBV6-1	-	TRBJ1-3	-	CASSERRDPNTIYF	TGTGCCAGCAGTGAAAGGAGGGACCCAAACACCATATATTTT